The 5 T cell receptor beta chains reported below all come from one sample, sequenced in a study of T cell responses to AZD1222 COVID-19 vaccine (dated by TCRdb to the early 2020s). The library came from the immunoSEQ multiplex PCR assay. TCRdb's version of the immuneACCESS table is confined to in-frame rearrangements and falls short of the full clone set. An unresolved V gene accounts for under half of the shortfall where checked; the remainder is of unknown origin. This sample comprises 63,000 or so clones, 65% to 90% of them detected only once. Together, the top ten hold less than 20% of the sample. Taken with the paper, the label for time point translates to: baseline before first vaccination. The specimen was peripheral blood, collected on day 0 of AZD1222 vaccination. All receptors come from an adult in good health.

The gene calls are TRBV25-1 and TRBJ2-7; 8 bases match TRBD1. Germline loops: CDR1 MGHDK, CDR2 SYGVNS. The trim removed 6 bases at V and 5 bases at J, leaving 9 bases unmatched. CDR3 size: 14 residues. Here the CDR3 reads CASRRETGVHEQYF. The CDR3 nucleotides are TGTGCCAGCAGGAGAGAGACAGGGGTCCACGAGCAGTACTTC.

The V and J genes are TRBV6-5 and TRBJ1-5; perhaps TRBD1 as D (5 bases). V was trimmed by 8 bases and J by 7 bases, leaving 15 bases between them. There are 13 residues in the CDR3. Germline V gene lookup returns CDR1 MNHEY and CDR2 SVGAGI. The CDR3 coding sequence is TGTGCCAGCGCGACAGAAGTAACCCAGCCCCAGCATTTT. Translated: CASATEVTQPQHF.

This chain joins TRBV19 and TRBJ2-7; 10 bases agree with TRBD1. Germline V gene sequence: CDR1 LNHDA, CDR2 SQIVND (reference sequence). With V trimmed by 10 bases and J by 3 bases, 12 bases remained unmatched. The CDR3 loop spans 15 amino acids. In nucleotides, the CDR3 is TGTGCCACTAAAAGAGAGGGACAGGGGAACTACGAGCAGTACTTC. Its translation: CATKREGQGNYEQYF.

The chain recombines TRBV7-3 with TRBJ2-3; D is possibly TRBD2 (6 bases). From germline, CDR1 is SGHTA and CDR2 FQGTGA. V was shortened by 4 bases and J by 1 base, with 12 bases between the two germline ends. The CDR3 extends over 15 amino acids. As DNA, the CDR3 is TGTGCCAGCAGCTCGACTAGTCTCGGCACAGATACGCAGTATTTT. As protein: CASSSTSLGTDTQYF.

The rearrangement joins TRBV28 to TRBJ1-5; D not certain. Germline CDR1 and CDR2: MDHEN and SYDVKM. The CDR3 runs to 13 residues. V lost 6 bases and J lost 10, with 16 bases in between. The CDR3 DNA sequence: TGTGCCAGCAGGGAGGTTGGGTTCCTCCCCCAGCATTTT. It translates to CASREVGFLPQHF.